This entry lists 19 T cell receptor beta chains sequenced from one sample in a study of CD8+ T cells in alopecia areata. Reverse transcription of extracted RNA yielded cDNA, which provided the sequencing template. Measured with immunoSEQ multiplex PCR; TCRdb has only the in-frame clones, and not every one. This table has fewer than 200,000 clones, about 60% appearing once. This sample comprised CD4+ T cells sorted from blood, obtained at week 0. The receptors stem from a human donor with alopecia areata.

This chain joins TRBV29-1 and TRBJ2-5; 9 positions match TRBD1. CDR1 and CDR2 (germline): SQVTM, ANQGSEA. Germline trimming cut 6 bases from V and 8 bases from J; bases unmatched to any gene: 10. The CDR3 is 13 amino acids. For the CDR3, the DNA is TGCAGCGTCCAACCCGGGACAGGGACCACCCAGTACTTC. The encoded protein is CSVQPGTGTTQYF.

CDR3 in DNA: TGTGCCAGTAGTACTGGACAGGGGGCCTACAATGAGCAGTTCTTC. The encoded protein is CASSTGQGAYNEQFF. The V call is TRBV19, the J call TRBJ2-1; 10 nucleotides line up with TRBD1. The ends lost 4 bases at V and 2 bases at J; junction bases unmatched: 2. Germline assignment: CDR1 LNHDA and CDR2 SQIVND (reference sequence). The length of the CDR3 is 15 residues.

The chain uses TRBV4-1 and TRBJ1-1; D not resolved. The length of the CDR3 is 13 residues. Trimming removed 4 bases at V and 3 bases at J, with 9 bases between. Germline V gene data show CDR1 as MGHRA and CDR2 as YSYEKL. The CDR3 DNA is TGCGCCAGCAGCCCCAGAGACTACACTGAAGCTTTCTTT. Translation gives CASSPRDYTEAFF.

This sequence joins TRBV7-2 and TRBJ1-5; D remains ambiguous. V was trimmed by 0 bases and J by 4 bases, leaving 10 bases between them. The CDR3 has 15 residues. Per germline, CDR1 SGHTA and CDR2 FQGNSA. As DNA, the CDR3 is TGTGCCAGCAGCTTAGCGCAGAGCGGAAATCAGCCCCAGCATTTT. Translated, it gives CASSLAQSGNQPQHF.

V gene TRBV7-6 combines with J gene TRBJ2-7; D may be TRBD1 (5 bases). This CDR3 is 13 amino acids long. V lost 1 base and J lost 2, with 6 bases in between. Germline CDR1 is SGHVS and CDR2 is FNYEAQ. CDR3 sequence reads: CASSLGGPYEQYF. CDR3 bases: TGTGCCAGCAGCTTAGGGGGCCCCTACGAGCAGTACTTC.

The chain combines TRBV7-9 with TRBJ1-2; D unresolved. The V gene's germline CDR1 is SEHNR and CDR2 FQNEAQ (reference sequence). Trimming removed 2 bases from V and 6 bases from J, with 19 bases in between. This CDR3 spans 16 amino acids. The CDR3 here is CASSLSTIPEQHGYTF. The CDR3 DNA is TGTGCCAGCAGCTTATCGACGATTCCAGAGCAGCATGGCTACACCTTC.

The chain carries TRBV30 and TRBJ1-5; D gene ambiguous. This CDR3 is built from 13 residues. The germline gives CDR1 GTSNPN, CDR2 SVGIG (reference sequence). V was cut by 0 bases and J by 3 bases, with 6 bases left in between. The CDR3 is CAWSVAVNQPQHF. The CDR3 coding sequence is TGTGCCTGGAGTGTGGCCGTCAATCAGCCCCAGCATTTT.

Comments on this clone: The sample holds other DNA sequences that translate to the same CDR3. The gene calls are TRBV5-1 and TRBJ1-5; D is unresolved. V lost 0 bases to trimming and J lost 3 bases, with 7 bases between them. The germline gives CDR1 SGHRS, CDR2 YFSETQ. CDR3 length: 14 residues. The CDR3 region is CASSLEGSNQPQHF. CDR3 DNA sequence: TGCGCCAGCAGCTTGGAAGGGTCCAATCAGCCCCAGCATTTT.

This clone was recorded only once. This chain joins TRBV4-1 and TRBJ2-2; 8 bases match TRBD1. Germline CDR1 reads MGHRA; CDR2 reads YSYEKL. V shed 0 bases and J 6 bases; nucleotides not matched to a gene: 6. This CDR3 contains 16 residues. CDR3: CASSQDLDRASGELFF. Here the CDR3 DNA reads TGCGCCAGCAGCCAAGATCTGGACAGGGCGTCCGGGGAGCTGTTTTTT.

The chain couples TRBV10-3 to TRBJ1-1, with a weak D call TRBD1 (5 bases). Germline assignment: CDR1 ENHRY and CDR2 SYGVKD. CDR3 length: 12 amino acids. V was trimmed by 6 bases and J by 1 base, leaving 6 bases between them. DNA of the CDR3: TGTGCCATCAGGGGGCGGAACACTGAAGCTTTCTTT. It encodes CAIRGRNTEAFF.

This rearrangement joins TRBV15 to TRBJ2-3, with 8 nucleotides matching TRBD1. This CDR3 has 18 residues. V was clipped by 1 base and J by 0 bases; unmatched bases: 9. Germline CDR1 and CDR2: LNHNV and YYDKDF (reference sequence). CDR3 region: CATSRAAYRGKSTDTQYF. CDR3 in DNA: TGTGCCACCAGCAGAGCGGCGTACAGGGGGAAAAGCACAGATACGCAGTATTTT.

The V gene is TRBV5-6, the J gene TRBJ1-2; no reliable D call. Germline assignment: CDR1 SGHDT and CDR2 YYEEEE. The CDR3 consists of 13 residues. The germline V and J ends were trimmed by 0 bases and 3 bases, with 6 bases remaining between them. The CDR3 sequence is CASSLAGDYGYTF. The CDR3 nucleotides are TGTGCCAGCAGCTTGGCAGGAGACTATGGCTACACCTTC.

This chain uses TRBV6-1 with TRBJ1-6; no firm D call. V was trimmed by 4 bases and J by 10 bases, leaving 11 bases between them. This CDR3 region has 13 residues. The germline V gene encodes CDR1 MNHNS and CDR2 SASEGT. CDR3 amino acids: CASSGTQRSPLHF. In DNA, the CDR3 is TGTGCCAGCAGTGGAACCCAGAGATCACCCCTCCACTTT.

This clone is a singleton in its sample. This chain joins TRBV7-9 and TRBJ2-7, with unresolved D. The germline V gene has CDR1 SEHNR and CDR2 FQNEAQ (reference sequence). Trimming stripped 5 bases from V and 2 bases from J, with 19 bases between. CDR3 length: 16 residues. The CDR3 is CASSKIIITNPYEQYF. The DNA of the CDR3 is TGTGCCAGCAGCAAAATCATCATCACAAACCCCTACGAGCAGTACTTC.

V is TRBV5-6 and J is TRBJ1-6, with D possibly matching TRBD1 (6 bases). V dropped 1 base and J dropped 10 bases, with 9 bases sitting between them. Germline CDR1 and CDR2: SGHDT and YYEEEE. The CDR3 runs to 13 residues. CDR3 in amino acids: CASSLQGKSPLHF. The CDR3 bases are TGTGCCAGCAGCTTGCAGGGGAAATCACCCCTCCACTTT.

The V gene is TRBV6-5, the J gene TRBJ2-6; D is perhaps TRBD2 (5 bases). Germline assignment: CDR1 MNHEY and CDR2 SVGAGI. Trimming took off 6 bases at V and 5 bases at J, with 8 bases between the two ends. This CDR3 is built from 13 residues. The CDR3 here is CASSEGRANVLTF. CDR3 nucleotide sequence: TGTGCCAGCAGCGAGGGCCGGGCCAACGTCCTGACTTTC.

To note about this clone: Other DNA sequences of this sample code for an identical CDR3. The chain couples TRBV30 to TRBJ1-1; D is unclear. The CDR3 is made up of 12 amino acids. CDR1 is GTSNPN, CDR2 SVGIG, per germline (reference sequence). V was shortened by 5 bases and J by 0 bases, with 7 bases between the two germline ends. CDR3 nucleotides: TGTGCCTGGGGTGGTCTGAACACTGAAGCTTTCTTT. Its protein is CAWGGLNTEAFF. The full variable domain, rest sourced from reference TRBV30 and TRBJ1-1, is SQTIHQWPATLVQPVGSPLSLECTVEGTSNPNLYWYRQAAGRGLQLLFYSVGIGQISSEVPQNLSASRPQDRQFILSSKKLLLSDSGFYLCAWGGLNTEAFFGQGTRLTVV.

The CDR3 here is CSVGTGGLLHF. In DNA, the CDR3 is TGCAGCGTTGGGACAGGGGGCCTCCTCCACTTT. The rearrangement uses TRBV29-1 and TRBJ1-6; 11 nucleotides match TRBD1. The length of the CDR3 is 11 residues. CDR1 and CDR2 from the germline V gene are SQVTM and ANQGSEA. V lost 4 bases and J lost 15; bases outside the gene matches: 2.

The chain recombines TRBV6-5 with TRBJ1-5; D call uncertain. Germline V gene sequence: CDR1 MNHEY, CDR2 SVGAGI. The CDR3 spans 14 residues. V gave up 6 bases and J gave up 0 bases, with 9 bases separating them. This CDR3 is CASSTLNSNQPQHF. CDR3 nucleotides: TGTGCCAGCAGCACCCTTAATAGCAATCAGCCCCAGCATTTT.